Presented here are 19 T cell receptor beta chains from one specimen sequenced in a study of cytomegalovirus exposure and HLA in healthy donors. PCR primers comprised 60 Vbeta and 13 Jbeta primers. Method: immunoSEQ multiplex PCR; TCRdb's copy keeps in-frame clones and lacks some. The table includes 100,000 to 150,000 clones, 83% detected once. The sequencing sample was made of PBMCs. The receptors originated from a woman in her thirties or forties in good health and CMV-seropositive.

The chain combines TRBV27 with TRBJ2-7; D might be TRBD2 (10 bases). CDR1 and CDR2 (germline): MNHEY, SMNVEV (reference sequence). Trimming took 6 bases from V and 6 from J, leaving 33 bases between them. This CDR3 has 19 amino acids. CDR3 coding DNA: TGTGCCAGCAGGAGGGACAGGGCTTCTCGGGTAGCGGGAGGAGGCGAGCAGTACTTC. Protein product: CASRRDRASRVAGGGEQYF.

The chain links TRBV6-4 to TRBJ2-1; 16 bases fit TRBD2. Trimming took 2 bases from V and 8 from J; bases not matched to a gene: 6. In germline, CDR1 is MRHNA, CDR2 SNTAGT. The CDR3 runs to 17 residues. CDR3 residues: CASSDEPGLAGGDEQFF. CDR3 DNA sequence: TGTGCCAGCAGTGACGAGCCGGGACTAGCGGGAGGGGATGAGCAGTTCTTC.

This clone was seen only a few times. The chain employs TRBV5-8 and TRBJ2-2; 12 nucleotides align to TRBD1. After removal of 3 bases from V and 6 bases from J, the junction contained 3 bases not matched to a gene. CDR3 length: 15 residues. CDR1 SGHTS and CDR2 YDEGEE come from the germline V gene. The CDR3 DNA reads TGTGCCAGCAGCTGGGGACAGGGGGCCCCCGGGGAGCTGTTTTTT. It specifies CASSWGQGAPGELFF. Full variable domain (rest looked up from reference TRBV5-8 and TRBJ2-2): EAGVTQSPTHLIKTRGQQATLRCSPISGHTSVYWYQQALGLGLQFLLWYDEGEERNRGNFPPRFSGRQFPNYSSELNVNALELEDSALYLCASSWGQGAPGELFFGEGSRLTVL.

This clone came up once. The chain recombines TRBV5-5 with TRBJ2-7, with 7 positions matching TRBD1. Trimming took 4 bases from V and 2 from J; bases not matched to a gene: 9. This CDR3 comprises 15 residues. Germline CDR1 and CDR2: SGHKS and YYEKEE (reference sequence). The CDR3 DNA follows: TGTGCCAGCAGCCTAGATCCGGGACAGACCTACGAGCAGTACTTC. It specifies CASSLDPGQTYEQYF.

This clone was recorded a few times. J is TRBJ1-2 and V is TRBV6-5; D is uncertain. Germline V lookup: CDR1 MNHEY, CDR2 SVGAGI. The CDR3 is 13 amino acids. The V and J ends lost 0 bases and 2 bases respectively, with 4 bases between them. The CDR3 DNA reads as TGTGCCAGCAGTTACTCTCAGAACTATGGCTACACCTTC. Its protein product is CASSYSQNYGYTF.

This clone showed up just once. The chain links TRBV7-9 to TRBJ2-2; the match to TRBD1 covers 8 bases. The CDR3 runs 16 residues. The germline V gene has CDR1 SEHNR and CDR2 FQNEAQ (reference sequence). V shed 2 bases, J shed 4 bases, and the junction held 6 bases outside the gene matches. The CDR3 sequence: CASSLTPTGATGELFF. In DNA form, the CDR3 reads TGTGCCAGCAGCTTAACTCCGACAGGGGCCACCGGGGAGCTGTTTTTT.

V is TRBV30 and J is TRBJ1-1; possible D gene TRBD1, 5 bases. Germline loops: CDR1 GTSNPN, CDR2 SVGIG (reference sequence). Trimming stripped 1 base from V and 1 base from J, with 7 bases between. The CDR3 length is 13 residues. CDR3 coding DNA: TGTGCCTGGAGTGGGGGGGGGAACACTGAAGCTTTCTTT. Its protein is CAWSGGGNTEAFF.

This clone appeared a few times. The CDR3 region has the DNA TGTGCCAGCAGTCCCGGGACAGGCGGAGCGACAGCGGCTTTCTTT. Translating gives CASSPGTGGATAAFF. This chain joins TRBV27 and TRBJ1-1; 8 positions match TRBD1. V was clipped by 5 bases and J by 11 bases; unmatched bases: 16. CDR1 is MNHEY, CDR2 SMNVEV, per germline (reference sequence). This CDR3 contains 15 residues.

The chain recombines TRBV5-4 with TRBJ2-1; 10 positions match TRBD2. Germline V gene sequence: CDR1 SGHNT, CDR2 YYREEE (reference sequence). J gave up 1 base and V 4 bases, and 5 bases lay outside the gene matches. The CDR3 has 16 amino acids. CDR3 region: CASSRIAGGSYNEQFF. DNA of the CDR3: TGTGCCAGCAGCCGGATAGCGGGAGGTTCCTACAATGAGCAGTTCTTC.

The CDR3 coding sequence is TGTGCCAGCAGTTTTGGCGGGAAGGGGCAAGAGACCCAGTACTTC. Its protein is CASSFGGKGQETQYF. The chain has TRBV28 and TRBJ2-5; D may be TRBD2 (6 bases). This CDR3 is built from 15 residues. V was pared by 3 bases and J by 2 bases, with 13 bases between. Germline CDR1 reads MDHEN; CDR2 reads SYDVKM.

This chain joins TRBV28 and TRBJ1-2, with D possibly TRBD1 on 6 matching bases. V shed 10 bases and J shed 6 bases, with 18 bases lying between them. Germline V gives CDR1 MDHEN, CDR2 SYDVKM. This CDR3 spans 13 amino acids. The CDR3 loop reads CANSKGQRNGYTF. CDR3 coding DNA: TGTGCCAACTCAAAAGGACAGCGGAATGGCTACACCTTC.

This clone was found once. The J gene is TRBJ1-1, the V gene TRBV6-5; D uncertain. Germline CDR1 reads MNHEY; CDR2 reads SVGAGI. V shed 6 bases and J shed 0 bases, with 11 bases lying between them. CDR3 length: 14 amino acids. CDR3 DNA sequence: TGTGCCAGCAGCCAGTCGAGGGTGAACACTGAAGCTTTCTTT. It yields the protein CASSQSRVNTEAFF.

The CDR3 loop is CASSLGGEQYF. The DNA for the CDR3 is TGTGCCAGCAGTTTAGGCGGTGAGCAGTACTTC. This chain uses TRBV27 with TRBJ2-7, with unresolved D. The CDR3 has 11 residues. The ends were cut back, 2 bases at V and 7 bases at J, with 6 bases in the middle. Germline V CDR1 and CDR2: MNHEY, SMNVEV (reference sequence).

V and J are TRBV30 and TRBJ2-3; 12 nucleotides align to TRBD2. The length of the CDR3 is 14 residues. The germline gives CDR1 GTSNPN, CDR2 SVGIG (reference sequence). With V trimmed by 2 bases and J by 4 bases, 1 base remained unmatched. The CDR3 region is CAWSWTSGADTQYF. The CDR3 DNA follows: TGTGCCTGGAGTTGGACTAGCGGGGCAGATACGCAGTATTTT. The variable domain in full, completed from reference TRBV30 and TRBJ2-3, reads SQTIHQWPATLVQPVGSPLSLECTVEGTSNPNLYWYRQAAGRGLQLLFYSVGIGQISSEVPQNLSASRPQDRQFILSSKKLLLSDSGFYLCAWSWTSGADTQYFGPGTRLTVL.

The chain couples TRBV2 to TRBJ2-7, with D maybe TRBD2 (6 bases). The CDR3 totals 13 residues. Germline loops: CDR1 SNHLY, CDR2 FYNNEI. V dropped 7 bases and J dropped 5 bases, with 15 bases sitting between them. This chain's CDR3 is CASKVRGGDEQYF. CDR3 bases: TGTGCCAGCAAAGTGAGGGGAGGTGACGAGCAGTACTTC. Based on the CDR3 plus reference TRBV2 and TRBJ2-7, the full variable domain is EPEVTQTPSHQVTQMGQEVILRCVPISNHLYFYWYRQILGQKVEFLVSFYNNEISEKSEIFDDQFSVERPDGSNFTLKIRSTKLEDSAMYFCASKVRGGDEQYFGPGTRLTVT.

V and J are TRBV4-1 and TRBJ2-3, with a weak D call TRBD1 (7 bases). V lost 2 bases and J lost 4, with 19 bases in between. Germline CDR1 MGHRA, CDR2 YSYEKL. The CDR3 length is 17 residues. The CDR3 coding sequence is TGCGCCAGCAGCCAACTCCCGTCCCAGGGGGGCGCAGATACGCAGTATTTT. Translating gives CASSQLPSQGGADTQYF.

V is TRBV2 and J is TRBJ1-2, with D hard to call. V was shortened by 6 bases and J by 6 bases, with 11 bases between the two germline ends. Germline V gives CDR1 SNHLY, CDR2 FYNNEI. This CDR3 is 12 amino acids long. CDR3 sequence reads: CASRVYGDGYTF. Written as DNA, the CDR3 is TGTGCCAGCAGGGTGTACGGGGATGGCTACACCTTC.

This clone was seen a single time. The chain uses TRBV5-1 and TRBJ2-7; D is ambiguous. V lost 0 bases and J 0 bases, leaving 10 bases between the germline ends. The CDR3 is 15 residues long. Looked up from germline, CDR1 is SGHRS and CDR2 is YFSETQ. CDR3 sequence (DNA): TGCGCCAGCAGCTTGGTTGGAACTAACTCCTACGAGCAGTACTTC. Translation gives CASSLVGTNSYEQYF.

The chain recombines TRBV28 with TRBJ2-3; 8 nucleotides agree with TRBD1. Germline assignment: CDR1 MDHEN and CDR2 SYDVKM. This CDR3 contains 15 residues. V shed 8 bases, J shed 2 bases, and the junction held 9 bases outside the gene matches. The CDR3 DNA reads TGTGCCAGCGAAACTTGGACAGGGAACACAGATACGCAGTATTTT. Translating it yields CASETWTGNTDTQYF.